The T cell receptor (beta chain) under discussion was sequenced for a study of blood T cell repertoires in COVID-19. Whole-study context: Nucleic acid was either cDNA or gDNA, and it came from T cells, B-cell-depleted T cells, or PBMCs.

This clone has only a few counts. Authors' analysis steps: Nucleated cell counts were estimated from reference gene primer amplification. Generated by immunoSEQ multiplex PCR, the TCRdb table keeps only in-frame clones and is missing some. V and J calls plus clone size are reproduced from that table; the DNA served to infer D and trimming. The table lists 200,000 to 250,000 clones, more than 80% of them singletons. Followed longitudinally, the Seattle patients had been enrolled during active infection. The clonotype originates from a woman in her twenties or thirties with COVID-19, enrolled during active disease. Sample: peripheral blood.

As DNA, the CDR3 is TGTGCCACCTCCGGGACAGAGAGATCGAACACCGGGGAGCTGTTTTTT. Translating it yields CATSGTERSNTGELFF. The rearrangement links TRBV15 to TRBJ2-2, with 7 bases lining up with TRBD1. The CDR3 runs to 16 residues. Per germline, CDR1 LNHNV and CDR2 YYDKDF (reference sequence). The trim removed 8 bases at V and 0 bases at J, leaving 9 bases unmatched.